The T cell receptor (beta chain) described here comes from a study of CD8 T cells in Susac syndrome. TCR beta sequencing covered blood CD8+ and CD4+ T cells. The multiple sclerosis controls comprised treatment-naive patients whose relapsing-remitting disease was stable or active. Negative isolation yielded CD8+ and CD4+ T cells; FACS enriched TEMRA cells. An amount of RNA that ranged from roughly 0.5 to 1 ug was reverse transcribed with random hexamers. Amplification of TCR beta CDR3 across 54 Vbeta and 13 Jbeta was performed with immunoSEQ multiplex PCR. TCRdb reprocessed the immunoSEQ multiplex PCR reads via MiXCR and lists one record per CDR3 protein. The sample holds roughly 300,000 distinct CDR3 sequences, around 83% seen once. Specimen: CD8+ T cells from PBMCs. The TCR originated in a human donor with multiple sclerosis.

CDR3 DNA: TGTGCCAGCAGCGTATATAGCGGGCATAACACCGGGGAGCTGTTTTTT. It encodes CASSVYSGHNTGELFF. The chain couples TRBV9 to TRBJ2-2; 7 bases agree with TRBD2. V lost 1 base to trimming and J lost 2 bases; unmatched junction nucleotides: 5. The CDR3 totals 16 residues. Germline CDR1 SGDLS, CDR2 YYNGEE. The variable domain in full, with the rest retrieved from reference TRBV9 and TRBJ2-2, is DSGVTQTPKHLITATGQRVTLRCSPRSGDLSVYWYQQSLDQGLQFLIQYYNGEERAKGNILERFSAQQFPDLHSELNLSSLELGDSALYFCASSVYSGHNTGELFFGEGSRLTVL.